This T cell receptor beta chain derives from a study of post-analysis software for immune sequencing data. Researchers reported that TCR beta cDNA libraries carried unique molecular identifiers. Using its own MiXCR run on the PCR reads, TCRdb lists one record per CDR3 protein. In the table there are hundreds of thousands of distinct CDR3 sequences, 55% to 70% of which are singletons. Germline loops: CDR1 MNHEY, CDR2 SVGAGI. The CDR3 totals 13 residues. Details on this clonotype: Its specificity is unknown.

Broader study findings: In patients, five or six TRBV segments were more frequent than in controls, with TRBV5-6, TRBV5-1 and TRBV20-1 among them.

The material sequenced was blood. The chain has TRBV6-5 and TRBJ2-5; maybe TRBD1 (5 bases). The end of the DNA aligns better with TRBJ2-7, so the J call may be wrong. This TCR was recovered from a girl aged 2 to 10 with multiple sclerosis. The CDR3 loop reads CASSYDPTDEQYF. CDR3 nucleotides: TGTGCCAGCAGTTACGACCCGACAGACGAGCAGTACTTC.